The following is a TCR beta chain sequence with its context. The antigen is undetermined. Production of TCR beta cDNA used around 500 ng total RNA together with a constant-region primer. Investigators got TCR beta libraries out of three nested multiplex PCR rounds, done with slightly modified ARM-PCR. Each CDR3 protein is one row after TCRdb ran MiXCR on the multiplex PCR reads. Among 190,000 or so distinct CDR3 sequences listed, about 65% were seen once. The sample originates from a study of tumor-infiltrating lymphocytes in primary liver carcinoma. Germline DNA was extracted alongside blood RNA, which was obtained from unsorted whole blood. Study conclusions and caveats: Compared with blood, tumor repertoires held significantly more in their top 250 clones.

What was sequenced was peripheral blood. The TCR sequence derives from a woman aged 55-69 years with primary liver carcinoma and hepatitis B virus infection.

In DNA, the CDR3 is TGCAGTCTTGAAGGGCGTACTAGCGGGAGGCCCGCAGATACGCAGTATTTT. Protein sequence: CSLEGRTSGRPADTQYF. The V gene is TRBV29-1, the J gene TRBJ2-3, with 12 bases matching TRBD2. This CDR3 spans 17 amino acids. In germline, CDR1 is SQVTM, CDR2 ANQGSEA.